This passage covers 25 T cell receptor beta chains from one sample sequenced in a study of radiotherapy plus CTLA-4 blockade in lung cancer. Generated by immunoSEQ multiplex PCR, the TCRdb table keeps only in-frame clones and is missing some. This repertoire shows tens of thousands of clones, 70% to 85% found once; its top ten account for 2.5% to 4%. Sequences were derived from peripheral blood, sampled from a patient treated with radiotherapy plus ipilimumab. All receptors derive from a human donor with non-small cell lung cancer who had a partial response to radiotherapy plus ipilimumab.

V gene TRBV9 combines with J gene TRBJ2-5; TRBD2 aligns across 11 bases. In germline, CDR1 is SGDLS, CDR2 YYNGEE. The CDR3 contains 18 residues. V lost 3 bases to trimming and J lost 1 base; unmatched junction nucleotides: 11. The CDR3 region is CASSEGAIAGGIQETQYF. The CDR3 coding sequence is TGTGCCAGCAGCGAGGGGGCCATAGCGGGGGGGATCCAAGAGACCCAGTACTTC. The whole variable domain, filled in from reference TRBV9 and TRBJ2-5, reads DSGVTQTPKHLITATGQRVTLRCSPRSGDLSVYWYQQSLDQGLQFLIQYYNGEERAKGNILERFSAQQFPDLHSELNLSSLELGDSALYFCASSEGAIAGGIQETQYFGPGTRLLVL.

The gene calls are TRBV29-1 and TRBJ2-3, with TRBD2 identical over 7 bases. This CDR3 is 14 amino acids long. The germline V gene encodes CDR1 SQVTM and CDR2 ANQGSEA. V shed 7 bases, J shed 0 bases, and the junction held 7 bases outside the gene matches. The CDR3 region is CSAERGLSTDTQYF. The DNA of the CDR3 is TGCAGCGCAGAGCGGGGTCTCAGCACAGATACGCAGTATTTT.

V and J are TRBV7-2 and TRBJ2-7; D remains ambiguous. The V end was cut by 5 bases, the J end by 3 bases, with 8 bases between. This CDR3 is 12 amino acids long. Germline V gives CDR1 SGHTA, CDR2 FQGNSA. In nucleotides, the CDR3 is TGTGCCAGCAGCCTGAACAGCTACGAGCAGTACTTC. It specifies CASSLNSYEQYF.

V and J are TRBV11-2 and TRBJ1-1, with a tentative D call TRBD1 (5 bases). Germline lookup yields CDR1 SGHAT and CDR2 FQNNGV. Trimming shortened V by 4 bases and J by 3 bases, and 9 bases separated the two germline ends. The CDR3 contains 13 residues. CDR3 nucleotide sequence: TGTGCCAGCAGCTCAGCAGGGTACACTGAAGCTTTCTTT. Translated: CASSSAGYTEAFF.

The V gene is TRBV30, the J gene TRBJ1-2; 9 nucleotides match TRBD1. This CDR3 region has 18 residues. J gave up 5 bases and V 5 bases, and 21 bases lay outside the gene matches. The germline V gene encodes CDR1 GTSNPN and CDR2 SVGIG (reference sequence). The DNA for the CDR3 is TGTGCCTGGTCGCAGGGCGGAACAGGGGGCGCGAGTAGGTATGGCTACACCTTC. Amino acid sequence: CAWSQGGTGGASRYGYTF.

The genes are TRBV6-1 and TRBJ1-5, with D unresolved. Germline lookup yields CDR1 MNHNS and CDR2 SASEGT. With 0 bases removed from V and 2 bases from J, the gap between germline ends came to 11 bases. The CDR3 totals 16 residues. The CDR3 reads CASSEAPPQGNQPQHF. As DNA, the CDR3 is TGTGCCAGCAGTGAAGCGCCCCCCCAGGGCAATCAGCCCCAGCATTTT.

The J gene is TRBJ1-3, the V gene TRBV30; weak D call: TRBD1 (6 bases). V was shortened by 0 bases and J by 0 bases, with 12 bases between the two germline ends. The germline CDR1 and CDR2 sequences are GTSNPN and SVGIG (reference sequence). This CDR3 is built from 16 residues. The CDR3 nucleotides read TGTGCCTGGAGTGTAGGGGGAGCTTTCTCTGGAAACACCATATATTTT. Its protein is CAWSVGGAFSGNTIYF.

The gene calls are TRBV29-1 and TRBJ1-1; 9 nucleotides agree with TRBD1. The trim removed 6 bases at V and 2 bases at J, leaving 13 bases unmatched. This CDR3 has 16 residues. Germline loops: CDR1 SQVTM, CDR2 ANQGSEA. The DNA for the CDR3 is TGCAGCGTCGCCGAAACAGGGGGCAGGGGAAACACTGAAGCTTTCTTT. Its protein is CSVAETGGRGNTEAFF.

The genes are TRBV2 and TRBJ2-1, with 13 nucleotides matching TRBD2. The length of the CDR3 is 17 residues. Germline V lookup: CDR1 SNHLY, CDR2 FYNNEI. V shed 6 bases, J shed 0 bases, and the junction held 5 bases outside the gene matches. DNA for the CDR3: TGTGCCAGCAGACTAGCGGGGGGGACATTCTCCTACAATGAGCAGTTCTTC. Translation: CASRLAGGTFSYNEQFF.

V and J are TRBV11-2 and TRBJ2-5, with 8 bases that match TRBD1. The CDR3 is made up of 15 amino acids. V trimming: 1 base; J trimming: 4 bases; junction bases outside the gene matches: 5. Looked up from germline, CDR1 is SGHAT and CDR2 is FQNNGV. The CDR3 DNA sequence: TGTGCCAGCAGCTTAGGAAGGACAGGGACAGAGACCCAGTACTTC. It codes for CASSLGRTGTETQYF.

The rearrangement links TRBV27 to TRBJ1-2, with a possible D match to TRBD1 (5 bases). CDR1 and CDR2 from the germline V gene are MNHEY and SMNVEV (reference sequence). The ends were cut back, 3 bases at V and 6 bases at J, with 20 bases in the middle. This CDR3 comprises 16 residues. CDR3 residues: CASSFSRRSGRHGYTF. The DNA of the CDR3 is TGTGCCAGCAGTTTTTCCCGTAGGTCAGGGAGGCATGGCTACACCTTC.

At least ten counts were recorded for this clone. The chain joins TRBV5-4 to TRBJ2-7, with D perhaps matching TRBD1 (5 bases). Per germline, CDR1 SGHNT and CDR2 YYREEE (reference sequence). The CDR3 has 13 residues. The V end was cut by 0 bases, the J end by 3 bases, with 7 bases between. The DNA of the CDR3 is TGTGCCAGCAGCTTGGGCAGGGACTACGAGCAGTACTTC. The encoded protein is CASSLGRDYEQYF.

The V and J genes are TRBV5-1 and TRBJ2-7; 10 bases agree with TRBD1. The CDR3 spans 18 residues. V shed 0 bases, J shed 8 bases, and the junction held 17 bases outside the gene matches. CDR1 is SGHRS and CDR2 is YFSETQ in the germline V gene. CDR3 region: CASSLAGQGIGGDSKQYF. CDR3 bases: TGCGCCAGCAGCTTGGCGGGACAGGGGATAGGGGGGGACAGTAAGCAGTACTTC.

The chain is built from TRBV27 and TRBJ1-1, with a possible D match to TRBD1 (5 bases). Germline CDR1 is MNHEY and CDR2 is SMNVEV (reference sequence). Trimming took off 0 bases at V and 5 bases at J, with 16 bases between the two ends. The CDR3 has 16 residues. In DNA form, the CDR3 reads TGTGCCAGCAGTTTATCTCCCATTGACAGCTGGACTGAAGCTTTCTTT. Translated: CASSLSPIDSWTEAFF.

The rearrangement links TRBV9 to TRBJ2-1, with 12 bases that match TRBD1. CDR3 length: 17 residues. Trimming removed 0 bases from V and 2 bases from J; junction bases left unmatched: 3. CDR1 and CDR2 from the germline V gene are SGDLS and YYNGEE. The CDR3 DNA follows: TGTGCCAGCAGCGTAGCAGGGACAGGGGGCCCCTACAATGAGCAGTTCTTC. It codes for CASSVAGTGGPYNEQFF.

V usage is TRBV19 and J usage is TRBJ1-1; the match to TRBD1 covers 7 bases. Germline CDR1 reads LNHDA; CDR2 reads SQIVND (reference sequence). With 3 bases clipped from V and 4 bases from J, the junction kept 8 bases outside the gene matches. The CDR3 totals 15 residues. DNA for the CDR3: TGTGCCAGTAGTATCTCGGTCAGGGGGGTCACTGAAGCTTTCTTT. Its protein is CASSISVRGVTEAFF.

This sequence joins TRBV11-2 and TRBJ2-3; TRBD2 agrees at 8 bases. The CDR3 length is 16 residues. Germline lookup yields CDR1 SGHAT and CDR2 FQNNGV. V was clipped by 2 bases and J by 2 bases; unmatched bases: 6. CDR3 region: CASSLSKRGSTDTQYF. DNA of the CDR3: TGTGCCAGCAGCTTAAGCAAGCGGGGGTCCACAGATACGCAGTATTTT.

This chain links TRBV11-2 with TRBJ2-6; TRBD2 matches 7 bases. J was trimmed by 3 bases and V by 1 base; bases with no gene match: 3. In germline, CDR1 is SGHAT, CDR2 FQNNGV. This CDR3 is 16 amino acids long. The CDR3 spells CASSLAGGGGANVLTF. The CDR3 nucleotides are TGTGCCAGCAGCTTAGCGGGGGGAGGTGGGGCCAACGTCCTGACTTTC.

This chain joins TRBV5-4 and TRBJ1-3; perhaps TRBD1 as D (6 bases). Germline CDR1 SGHNT, CDR2 YYREEE (reference sequence). The CDR3 has 16 residues. Trimming pared 2 bases from V and 0 bases from J, leaving 12 bases between. The CDR3 DNA reads TGTGCCAGCAGCTTCCCAGGGGCCACCTCTGGAAACACCATATATTTT. The encoded protein is CASSFPGATSGNTIYF. Full variable domain (remainder filled in from reference TRBV5-4 and TRBJ1-3): ETGVTQSPTHLIKTRGQQVTLRCSSQSGHNTVSWYQQALGQGPQFIFQYYREEENGRGNFPPRFSGLQFPNYSSELNVNALELDDSALYLCASSFPGATSGNTIYFGEGSWLTVV.

In its sample, this clone was seen a few times. The CDR3 reads CASSQEIAQGAGGYTF. The CDR3 DNA is TGCGCCAGCAGCCAAGAGATCGCACAGGGGGCAGGGGGCTACACCTTC. V is TRBV4-3 and J is TRBJ1-2, with 9 bases fitting TRBD1. The CDR3 spans 16 residues. Germline V CDR1 and CDR2: LGHNA, YSLEER. The trim removed 0 bases at V and 8 bases at J, leaving 10 bases unmatched.

The chain combines TRBV28 with TRBJ2-1; D is ambiguous. The germline CDR1 and CDR2 sequences are MDHEN and SYDVKM. V lost 2 bases, J lost 4 bases, and 6 bases lay in between. The CDR3 is 13 residues long. As DNA, the CDR3 is TGTGCCAGCAGTTTAGTACAGTACAATGAGCAGTTCTTC. The encoded protein is CASSLVQYNEQFF. Full variable domain (missing parts from reference TRBV28 and TRBJ2-1): DVKVTQSSRYLVKRTGEKVFLECVQDMDHENMFWYRQDPGLGLRLIYFSYDVKMKEKGDIPEGYSVSREKKERFSLILESASTNQTSMYLCASSLVQYNEQFFGPGTRLTVL.

The gene calls are TRBV28 and TRBJ1-4; TRBD1 might be the D (6 bases). CDR3 length: 16 amino acids. The germline CDR1 and CDR2 sequences are MDHEN and SYDVKM. V was clipped by 4 bases and J by 8 bases, with 20 bases between them. The CDR3 DNA is TGTGCCAGCAGTTCAAGCGGGACACGGGTTATGGAAAAACTGTTTTTT. Translated: CASSSSGTRVMEKLFF.

The chain combines TRBV6-1 with TRBJ1-2, with 9 bases matching TRBD1. V lost 5 bases and J lost 0; bases outside the gene matches: 4. CDR1 and CDR2 (germline): MNHNS, SASEGT. The CDR3 is 15 amino acids. CDR3 sequence: CASSFTGGANYGYTF. CDR3 sequence (DNA): TGTGCCAGCAGTTTCACAGGGGGCGCTAACTATGGCTACACCTTC.

The CDR3 reads CASSLALDSEQFF. CDR3 nucleotides: TGCGCCAGCAGCTTGGCCCTAGACAGTGAGCAGTTCTTC. V usage is TRBV5-1 and J usage is TRBJ2-1; possibly TRBD1 for D (5 bases). V gave up 0 bases and J gave up 9 bases, with 10 bases separating them. The CDR3 has 13 amino acids. CDR1 SGHRS and CDR2 YFSETQ come from the germline V gene.

This chain links TRBV5-1 with TRBJ2-3, with 15 bases that match TRBD2. V shed 4 bases, J shed 0 bases, and the junction held 6 bases outside the gene matches. The germline gives CDR1 SGHRS, CDR2 YFSETQ. This CDR3 has 18 amino acids. DNA for the CDR3: TGCGCCAGCAGCCCGGGACTAGCGGGGGGACTTAGCACAGATACGCAGTATTTT. Its protein product is CASSPGLAGGLSTDTQYF.